The rows below give T cell receptor beta chains drawn from one sample of a study of vaccination and CD4 T cells after COVID-19. TCRdb analysed the PCR reads with MiXCR anew, one entry per CDR3 protein. The repertoire holds tens of thousands of distinct CDR3 sequences, with about 42% as singletons. Their antigens are not known. The sample here was CD4+ T cells from blood, cultured in vitro, taken before SARS-CoV-2 vaccination. The receptors were sampled from a human donor who received a COVID-19 vaccine. Both conserved end residues are part of each CDR3. Fields, in order: V gene, D gene, clone size, J gene, CDR3 DNA, CDR3 protein. D genes are given only for firm matches. Rows may omit the clone size; those that give it use once, few, many or a size class.

>TRBV7-2|-|-|TRBJ1-1
TGTGCCAGCAGCTTGTCAGGGTCTCGGGCAATGAACACTGAAGCTTTCTTT
CASSLSGSRAMNTEAFF
>TRBV27|-|-|TRBJ2-7
TGTGCCAGCAGACTCGACCGGGACTGGGCCTACGAGCAGTACTTC
CASRLDRDWAYEQYF
>TRBV7-6|-|few|TRBJ2-7
TGTGCCAGCAAACTAGACCATAGATCCCACGAGCAGTACTTC
CASKLDHRSHEQYF
>TRBV5-1|-|-|TRBJ2-3
TGCGCCAGCAGCCCACAAAGCACAGATACGCAGTATTTT
CASSPQSTDTQYF
>TRBV24-1|TRBD1|-|TRBJ2-2
TGTGCCACCAGTGATTTGGGCGGACAGGGGAGCACCGGGGAGCTGTTTTTT
CATSDLGGQGSTGELFF
>TRBV7-9|TRBD1|-|TRBJ1-4
TGTGCCAGCAGCTTAGAGGGACAGCCGACGGAAAAACTGTTTTTT
CASSLEGQPTEKLFF
>TRBV7-9|TRBD1|-|TRBJ2-1
TGTGCCAGCAGCGCGCGGACAGGGGGGCTAAGCAATGAGCAGTTCTTC
CASSARTGGLSNEQFF
>TRBV19|TRBD1|-|TRBJ1-5
TGTGCCAGTAGTCTAGGACAGGCTCAGTCCCAGCATTTT
CASSLGQAQSQHF
>TRBV27|TRBD1|-|TRBJ1-6
TGTGCCAGCAGTTCCCACAGGGGACTCAATTCACCCCTCCACTTT
CASSSHRGLNSPLHF
>TRBV6-1|-|-|TRBJ2-7
TGTGCCAGCAGTGAGGGCGGGTGGAGAGCTTACGAGCAGTACTTC
CASSEGGWRAYEQYF
>TRBV2|TRBD1|-|TRBJ2-7
TGTGCCAGCACCAACAGGGGCCTAGGGGCCTACGAGCAGTACTTC
CASTNRGLGAYEQYF
>TRBV6-1|TRBD1|few|TRBJ1-2
TGTGCCAGCAGACGGGACAGAAGCTCCTATGGCTACACCTTC
CASRRDRSSYGYTF
>TRBV5-1|TRBD1|-|TRBJ2-4
TGCGCCAGCAGCCGTACGATTGGGACAGAACTAGCCAAAAACATTCAGTACTTC
CASSRTIGTELAKNIQYF
>TRBV15|TRBD1|-|TRBJ2-7
TGTGCCACCAGCAGAGAGAGGGGACAGGGTCGGTACGAGCAGTACTTC
CATSRERGQGRYEQYF
>TRBV7-7|-|-|TRBJ2-5
TGTGCCAGCAGCTCCGCCCGCCGGGAGACCCAGTACTTC
CASSSARRETQYF
>TRBV30|-|-|TRBJ1-1
TGTGCCTGGAGTGTAGGCGGACTGAACACTGAAGCTTTCTTT
CAWSVGGLNTEAFF
>TRBV19|TRBD2|-|TRBJ2-1
TGTGCCAGTAGTGCCCGGACTAGCGGGGTAGACAATGAGCAGTTCTTC
CASSARTSGVDNEQFF
>TRBV6-1|-|few|TRBJ1-2
TGTGCCAGCAGTGAATCTCCCCAGGGGCGAGGCTACACCTTC
CASSESPQGRGYTF
>TRBV19|TRBD1|few|TRBJ1-1
TGTGCCAGTAGTATGGGGACAGGGGAGAACACTGAAGCTTTCTTT
CASSMGTGENTEAFF
>TRBV7-4|TRBD1|few|TRBJ1-4
TGTGCCAGCAGCTTGTCGACAGGGCAGACCGGAAAACTGTTTTTT
CASSLSTGQTGKLFF